The 8 T cell receptor beta chains reported below all come from one sample, sequenced in a study of control samples from healthy donors and cancer patients (dated by TCRdb to between 2020 and 2021). Library method: the immunoSEQ multiplex PCR assay. Imported from immuneACCESS, the table was reduced by TCRdb to in-frame sequences with V and J called. These copies leave out some clones; in studies compared against another copy, an unresolved V gene accounts for under half, and the cause of the remainder is not known. This sample comprises some 76,000 clones, roughly nine tenths of them detected only once. The ten biggest clones cover around 19% of the sample. The source material was PBMCs. The receptors here all came from a man in his 60s with lung cancer.

This sequence joins TRBV12-3 or TRBV12-4 and TRBJ1-6, with 7 positions matching TRBD1. This CDR3 has 12 amino acids. Unmatched junction bases numbered 4, after V lost 6 bases and J lost 11 bases. CDR3 DNA: TGTGCCAGCAGCGACAGGGTCCCACCCCTCCACTTT. It codes for CASSDRVPPLHF.

This chain uses TRBV7-9 with TRBJ1-1; D unclear. Germline CDR1 reads SEHNR; CDR2 reads FQNEAQ (reference sequence). The CDR3 sequence is 13 residues long. V lost 5 bases to trimming and J lost 6 bases, with 13 bases between them. CDR3: CASSPRVVSEAFF. The CDR3 DNA reads TGTGCCAGCAGCCCCCGGGTAGTGTCTGAAGCTTTCTTT.

This rearrangement joins TRBV9 to TRBJ2-7, with TRBD1 matching 7 bases. This CDR3 is built from 15 residues. Germline V gives CDR1 SGDLS, CDR2 YYNGEE. J lost 0 bases, V lost 3 bases, and 6 bases had no gene match. CDR3 sequence (DNA): TGTGCCAGCAGCGCTAGGACAGGAGGCTCCTACGAGCAGTACTTC. As protein: CASSARTGGSYEQYF.

The V call is TRBV2, the J call TRBJ1-2, with TRBD1 identical over 8 bases. Unmatched junction bases numbered 7, after V lost 6 bases and J lost 7 bases. Germline V gene data show CDR1 as SNHLY and CDR2 as FYNNEI. CDR3 size: 13 residues. Here the CDR3 DNA reads TGTGCCAGCAGAAACAGGGGGTTGAGTGGCTACACCTTC. Translated, it gives CASRNRGLSGYTF.

The chain employs TRBV6-1 and TRBJ1-2; possible D gene TRBD1, 5 bases. The germline V and J ends were trimmed by 2 bases and 6 bases, with 10 bases remaining between them. The CDR3 consists of 13 residues. Germline-derived CDR1 and CDR2 are MNHNS and SASEGT. The CDR3 DNA sequence: TGTGCCAGCAGTGAACTGGGGACCAATGGCTACACCTTC. It encodes CASSELGTNGYTF.

This clone was seen only once. The V and J genes are TRBV5-1 and TRBJ1-2; D uncertain. Germline V lookup: CDR1 SGHRS, CDR2 YFSETQ. The V end was cut by 0 bases, the J end by 6 bases, with 6 bases between. There are 12 residues in the CDR3. The CDR3 DNA follows: TGCGCCAGCAGCTTGGGAGGTGATGGCTACACCTTC. Its protein is CASSLGGDGYTF.

The chain combines TRBV11-3 with TRBJ2-3; D is undetermined. The CDR3 loop spans 12 amino acids. V gave up 5 bases and J gave up 2 bases, with 5 bases separating them. The germline CDR1 and CDR2 sequences are SGHNT and YENEEA. The CDR3 nucleotides are TGTGCCAGCAGCCTTAACACAGATACGCAGTATTTT. Its translation: CASSLNTDTQYF.

The chain joins TRBV30 to TRBJ2-2, with 11 bases fitting TRBD1. The CDR3 has 15 amino acids. The germline CDR1 and CDR2 sequences are GTSNPN and SVGIG (reference sequence). Unmatched junction bases numbered 5, after V lost 3 bases and J lost 5 bases. The CDR3 region is CAWSWTGGDTGELFF. The CDR3 nucleotides read TGTGCCTGGAGCTGGACAGGGGGCGATACCGGGGAGCTGTTTTTT.